The clone carrying this TCR beta chain was seen repeatedly, ten times or more. The sample originates from a study of Graves' ophthalmopathy and Graves' hyperthyroidism. The CDR3 runs 17 residues. V was pared by 0 bases and J by 4 bases, with 19 bases between. CDR1 and CDR2 from the germline V gene are MNHEY and SVGEGT. The authors amplified TCR beta CDR3 regions from RNA transcripts. HTBI primers were employed in first-round RT-PCR, then a second-round multiplex PCR followed. A single record per CDR3 protein comes from TCRdb applying MiXCR to the multiplex PCR reads. Of 200,000 to 250,000 distinct CDR3 sequences in the sample, approximately 21% were seen once. Fresh peripheral blood, 10 ml, was the PBMC source.

The sample was peripheral blood. The chain recombines TRBV6-2 or TRBV6-3 with TRBJ2-7; a weak D match, TRBD2 (6 bases). This sequence originates from a woman between 45 and 60 years old with Graves' ophthalmopathy. CDR3: CASSYSRAGLPLYEQYF. CDR3 bases: TGTGCCAGCAGTTACTCCCGAGCGGGTCTGCCTTTGTACGAGCAGTACTTC.